This TCR beta chain was recovered during a study of blood T cell repertoires in COVID-19. Note on this clone: This sample includes further DNA sequences coding for the same CDR3.

The repertoire was sequenced with immunoSEQ multiplex PCR; TCRdb's copy has only in-frame clones and lacks some. The data contain around 250,000 clones, 80% to 90% of them singletons. Individuals drawn from around 25 US areas were about 18 to 95 years old. V lost 5 bases and J lost 1, with 12 bases in between. Germline lookup yields CDR1 MNHEY and CDR2 SVGAGI. The CDR3 sequence is 14 residues long. This sequence originates from a woman between 50 and 59 years old who had recovered from COVID-19. The genes are TRBV6-5 and TRBJ2-7; D gene ambiguous. Sequencing input: PBMCs or T cells enriched from blood (not recorded which). The CDR3 DNA reads TGTGCCAGCAGTCCGAGGTCCCTTTCCTACGAGCAGTACTTC. It yields the protein CASSPRSLSYEQYF.